A selection of T cell receptor beta chains follows, all from one sample in a study of control samples from healthy donors and cancer patients. Some clones are missing from TCRdb's copy, which holds only in-frame ones; the method was immunoSEQ multiplex PCR. The data show some 250,000 clones, about 80% seen once. Sequenced material: PBMCs. The source is a woman aged 55-70 years with lung cancer. The CDR3 runs from the conserved cysteine through the conserved F or W. D genes are given only for firm matches. Not all rows give a size; the values are once, few, many and, for expanded clones, a class.

D	size	length	V	J	CDR3	DNA
.	.	16	TRBV5-1	TRBJ2-7	CASSFLLGRGSYEQYF	TGCGCCAGCAGCTTCCTCCTGGGCAGGGGATCCTACGAGCAGTACTTC
TRBD1	.	14	TRBV18	TRBJ2-7	CASSPGQGAYEQYF	TGTGCCAGCTCACCAGGTCAGGGGGCGTACGAGCAGTACTTC
.	.	16	TRBV5-6	TRBJ1-3	CASSLALTSSGNTIYF	TGTGCCAGCAGCTTGGCTTTGACGAGCTCTGGAAACACCATATATTTT
TRBD1	.	18	TRBV4-2	TRBJ2-6	CASSLSGTANSGANVLTF	TGTGCCAGCAGCCTTTCCGGGACAGCAAACTCTGGGGCCAACGTCCTGACTTTC
TRBD2	.	14	TRBV7-3	TRBJ2-2	CASSSSGNTGELFF	TGTGCCAGCAGCTCTAGCGGGAACACCGGGGAGCTGTTTTTT
TRBD1	few	15	TRBV7-9	TRBJ1-2	CASSFTTDRAGGYTF	TGTGCCAGCAGCTTTACAACCGACAGGGCGGGTGGCTACACCTTC
.	.	14	TRBV2	TRBJ2-7	CASSGQLSSYEQYF	TGTGCCAGCAGTGGACAGCTTAGCTCCTACGAGCAGTACTTC
.	few	13	TRBV6-5	TRBJ2-2	CASSYTTGGELFF	TGTGCCAGCAGTTACACAACAGGCGGGGAGCTGTTTTTT
.	.	13	TRBV28	TRBJ2-1	CASGLDSYNEQFF	TGTGCCAGTGGACTCGACTCCTACAATGAGCAGTTCTTC
.	.	17	TRBV10-2	TRBJ2-7	CASSESLLGGNAYEQYF	TGCGCCAGCAGTGAGTCGTTGCTGGGGGGTAACGCCTACGAGCAGTACTTC
.	.	16	TRBV18	TRBJ1-1	CASSSGEGSRDTEAFF	TGTGCCAGCTCTTCCGGAGAGGGGAGCCGGGACACTGAAGCTTTCTTT
TRBD1	few	14	TRBV9	TRBJ1-6	CASSARQGQSPLHF	TGTGCCAGCAGCGCCCGACAGGGGCAATCACCCCTCCACTTT
.	.	13	TRBV27	TRBJ1-2	CASSLSTNYGYTF	TGTGCCAGCAGTTTATCAACGAACTATGGCTACACCTTC
.	once	13	TRBV10-3	TRBJ2-3	CAISPDTTDTQYF	TGTGCCATCAGCCCCGATACTACAGATACGCAGTATTTT
.	once	15	TRBV10-1	TRBJ1-3	CASSEGEYSGNTIYF	TGCGCCAGCAGTGAGGGGGAGTACTCTGGAAACACCATATATTTT
.	.	15	TRBV5-6	TRBJ1-2	CASSLGGSDIYGYTF	TGTGCCAGCAGCTTGGGAGGGAGCGATATCTATGGCTACACCTTC
.	few	14	TRBV15	TRBJ2-7	CATNPDPQTNEQYF	TGTGCCACCAACCCGGACCCTCAAACAAACGAGCAGTACTTC
.	few	12	TRBV27	TRBJ1-6	CASSLLNSPLHF	TGTGCCAGCAGTTTACTTAATTCACCCCTCCACTTT
.	.	14	TRBV6-6	TRBJ1-1	CASSYLGSGTEAFF	TGTGCCAGCAGTTATCTCGGGTCAGGCACTGAAGCTTTCTTT
.	.	14	TRBV19	TRBJ2-3	CASSTRGLGDTQYF	TGTGCCAGTAGTACGAGGGGATTAGGGGATACGCAGTATTTT
.	.	13	TRBV29-1	TRBJ2-1	CSVVVRRDNEQFF	TGCAGCGTTGTTGTTCGGAGGGACAATGAGCAGTTCTTC
TRBD1	once	15	TRBV5-1	TRBJ2-7	CASSWGTGGFYEQYF	TGCGCCAGCAGCTGGGGGACAGGGGGATTCTACGAGCAGTACTTC
.	.	15	TRBV18	TRBJ2-3	CASSPVSPGTDTQYF	TGTGCCAGCTCACCTGTAAGCCCCGGGACAGATACGCAGTATTTT
.	.	15	TRBV19	TRBJ1-3	CASSWLGATGNTIYF	TGTGCCAGTAGTTGGTTGGGGGCGACAGGAAACACCATATATTTT
TRBD1	.	19	TRBV5-1	TRBJ2-2	CASSLDRGWVSSNTGELFF	TGCGCCAGCAGTCTCGACAGGGGGTGGGTGTCTTCGAACACCGGGGAGCTGTTTTTT
.	.	15	TRBV6-6	TRBJ1-1	CASDFGGSMNTEAFF	TGTGCCAGCGATTTCGGGGGCAGCATGAACACTGAAGCTTTCTTT
.	.	15	TRBV3-1/TRBV3-2	TRBJ2-1	CASSPTGNTYNEQFF	TGTGCCAGCAGCCCAACAGGGAACACCTACAATGAGCAGTTCTTC